The rows below give T cell receptor beta chains drawn from one sample of a study of T-cell memory formation after mild COVID-19. TCRdb called the 5' RACE reads again in MiXCR, with one record for every CDR3 protein. This table holds about 340,000 distinct CDR3 sequences, approximately 15% found once. The sequenced sample was PBMCs or a T cell subset sorted from them (not recorded which). The source of these receptors is a young man who had mild COVID-19 (a few samples of this study predate the infection). Cell type and time point are not known. Both conserved end residues are part of each CDR3. The D gene is left open where the match is weak. Expanded clones are given a class, and other clones once, few, many or no size at all.

clone_size: .
cdr3_length: 15
j_call: TRBJ1-5
d_call: TRBD1
v_call: TRBV5-5
cdr3_aa: CASSLGQGKGQPQHF
cdr3_nt: TGTGCCAGCAGCCTGGGACAGGGTAAAGGTCAGCCCCAGCATTTT

clone_size: few
cdr3_length: 18
j_call: TRBJ2-1
d_call: TRBD2
v_call: TRBV12-5
cdr3_aa: CASGLVSFGGGAYNEQFF
cdr3_nt: TGTGCTAGTGGTTTGGTATCTTTCGGCGGGGGGGCCTACAATGAGCAGTTCTTC

clone_size: .
cdr3_length: 16
j_call: TRBJ2-3
d_call: .
v_call: TRBV4-3
cdr3_aa: CASSQGNRASTDTQYF
cdr3_nt: TGCGCCAGCAGCCAAGGGAACAGGGCTTCCACAGATACGCAGTATTTT

clone_size: many
cdr3_length: 14
j_call: TRBJ2-7
d_call: TRBD1
v_call: TRBV7-2
cdr3_aa: CASSRDRAGYEQYF
cdr3_nt: TGTGCCAGCAGCCGGGACAGGGCAGGCTACGAGCAGTACTTC

clone_size: .
cdr3_length: 14
j_call: TRBJ2-7
d_call: .
v_call: TRBV6-2/TRBV6-3
cdr3_aa: CASAEGHIMAEQYF
cdr3_nt: TGTGCCAGCGCGGAGGGCCATATAATGGCCGAGCAGTACTTC

clone_size: .
cdr3_length: 15
j_call: TRBJ2-2
d_call: .
v_call: TRBV19
cdr3_aa: CASSRSVSSVGELFF
cdr3_nt: TGTGCCAGTAGTAGGTCCGTCAGTTCGGTCGGGGAGCTGTTTTTT

clone_size: few
cdr3_length: 15
j_call: TRBJ2-1
d_call: TRBD2
v_call: TRBV20-1
cdr3_aa: CSARGPGTRYNEQFF
cdr3_nt: TGCAGTGCTAGAGGTCCCGGGACTAGATACAATGAGCAGTTCTTC

clone_size: many
cdr3_length: 16
j_call: TRBJ2-1
d_call: TRBD2
v_call: TRBV7-6
cdr3_aa: CASSLDIAGAYNEQFF
cdr3_nt: TGTGCCAGCAGCTTAGATATAGCGGGGGCCTACAATGAGCAGTTCTTC

clone_size: .
cdr3_length: 13
j_call: TRBJ2-1
d_call: .
v_call: TRBV24-1
cdr3_aa: CATSDPPEGKQFF
cdr3_nt: TGTGCCACCAGTGATCCCCCGGAGGGGAAGCAGTTCTTC

clone_size: few
cdr3_length: 14
j_call: TRBJ2-5
d_call: .
v_call: TRBV19
cdr3_aa: CASSIAGAGGTQYF
cdr3_nt: TGTGCCAGTAGTATAGCAGGGGCCGGGGGGACCCAGTACTTC

clone_size: many
cdr3_length: 11
j_call: TRBJ2-3
d_call: .
v_call: TRBV20-1
cdr3_aa: CSATVGDTQYF
cdr3_nt: TGCAGTGCTACCGTGGGAGATACGCAGTATTTT

clone_size: many
cdr3_length: 15
j_call: TRBJ2-1
d_call: TRBD2
v_call: TRBV6-4
cdr3_aa: CASSEDVAGSSEQFF
cdr3_nt: TGTGCCAGCAGTGAAGATGTAGCGGGGTCGAGTGAGCAGTTCTTC

clone_size: few
cdr3_length: 16
j_call: TRBJ2-3
d_call: .
v_call: TRBV5-4
cdr3_aa: CASSFYAGASTDTQYF
cdr3_nt: TGTGCCAGCAGCTTCTACGCGGGGGCGAGCACAGATACGCAGTATTTT

clone_size: .
cdr3_length: 14
j_call: TRBJ2-7
d_call: TRBD2
v_call: TRBV11-2
cdr3_aa: CASSLWTSGGEQYF
cdr3_nt: TGTGCCAGCAGCTTATGGACTAGCGGGGGCGAGCAGTACTTC

clone_size: few
cdr3_length: 13
j_call: TRBJ2-5
d_call: .
v_call: TRBV5-8
cdr3_aa: CASSLASAETQYF
cdr3_nt: TGTGCCAGCAGCTTGGCCTCGGCGGAGACCCAGTACTTC

clone_size: many
cdr3_length: 12
j_call: TRBJ1-2
d_call: .
v_call: TRBV7-2
cdr3_aa: CASSLDSRGYTF
cdr3_nt: TGTGCCAGCAGCCTTGATTCCCGCGGCTACACCTTC

clone_size: .
cdr3_length: 13
j_call: TRBJ1-2
d_call: .
v_call: TRBV11-3
cdr3_aa: CASSVDKNYGYTF
cdr3_nt: TGTGCCAGCAGCGTTGACAAGAACTATGGCTACACCTTC

clone_size: .
cdr3_length: 13
j_call: TRBJ2-7
d_call: TRBD1
v_call: TRBV29-1
cdr3_aa: CSVVGDRLFEQYF
cdr3_nt: TGCAGCGTCGTGGGGGACAGGCTGTTCGAGCAGTACTTC

clone_size: .
cdr3_length: 14
j_call: TRBJ2-5
d_call: .
v_call: TRBV12-3/TRBV12-4
cdr3_aa: CASSPPIGKETQYF
cdr3_nt: TGTGCCAGCAGCCCGCCGATCGGGAAAGAGACCCAGTACTTC

clone_size: .
cdr3_length: 12
j_call: TRBJ2-5
d_call: .
v_call: TRBV19
cdr3_aa: CATSEDRETQYF
cdr3_nt: TGTGCCACCTCGGAGGATAGGGAGACCCAGTACTTC

clone_size: .
cdr3_length: 14
j_call: TRBJ1-5
d_call: TRBD1
v_call: TRBV5-1
cdr3_aa: CASSPDRADQPQHF
cdr3_nt: TGCGCCAGCAGCCCGGACAGGGCGGATCAGCCCCAGCATTTT

clone_size: .
cdr3_length: 14
j_call: TRBJ1-5
d_call: .
v_call: TRBV9
cdr3_aa: CASSGGGGNQPQHF
cdr3_nt: TGTGCCAGCAGCGGGGGGGGAGGCAATCAGCCCCAGCATTTT

clone_size: .
cdr3_length: 16
j_call: TRBJ2-3
d_call: TRBD1
v_call: TRBV20-1
cdr3_aa: CSARDWGRGGADTQYF
cdr3_nt: TGCAGTGCTAGAGATTGGGGGCGAGGGGGCGCAGATACGCAGTATTTT

clone_size: .
cdr3_length: 13
j_call: TRBJ1-5
d_call: .
v_call: TRBV6-2/TRBV6-3
cdr3_aa: CASSYGGTQPQHF
cdr3_nt: TGTGCCAGCAGTTACGGGGGTACGCAGCCCCAGCATTTT

clone_size: .
cdr3_length: 14
j_call: TRBJ2-3
d_call: TRBD2
v_call: TRBV10-3
cdr3_aa: CAISESTSADTQYF
cdr3_nt: TGTGCCATCAGTGAGTCGACTAGCGCAGATACGCAGTATTTT

clone_size: .
cdr3_length: 12
j_call: TRBJ2-3
d_call: .
v_call: TRBV7-2
cdr3_aa: CASSHYSDTQYF
cdr3_nt: TGTGCCAGCAGTCACTACTCAGATACGCAGTATTTT

clone_size: .
cdr3_length: 15
j_call: TRBJ2-7
d_call: TRBD2
v_call: TRBV4-2
cdr3_aa: CASSQEAGADYEQYF
cdr3_nt: TGTGCCAGCAGCCAAGAAGCGGGGGCCGACTACGAGCAGTACTTC

clone_size: .
cdr3_length: 16
j_call: TRBJ2-3
d_call: TRBD2
v_call: TRBV6-5
cdr3_aa: CASSYGGGGSADTQYF
cdr3_nt: TGTGCCAGCAGTTACGGAGGCGGGGGGTCGGCAGATACGCAGTATTTT

clone_size: .
cdr3_length: 16
j_call: TRBJ2-5
d_call: .
v_call: TRBV18
cdr3_aa: CASSPAAGRSEETQYF
cdr3_nt: TGTGCCAGCTCACCGGCGGCGGGGCGCTCGGAAGAGACCCAGTACTTC

clone_size: few
cdr3_length: 16
j_call: TRBJ1-3
d_call: .
v_call: TRBV6-5
cdr3_aa: CASSYSQGAASNTIYF
cdr3_nt: TGTGCCAGCAGTTACTCCCAGGGCGCCGCCTCAAACACCATATATTTT

clone_size: .
cdr3_length: 16
j_call: TRBJ1-2
d_call: .
v_call: TRBV5-5
cdr3_aa: CASSLVVGALVDGYTF
cdr3_nt: TGTGCCAGCAGCTTGGTGGTAGGGGCATTGGTTGATGGCTACACCTTC

clone_size: .
cdr3_length: 14
j_call: TRBJ1-6
d_call: TRBD1
v_call: TRBV7-2
cdr3_aa: CASSPGATGSPLHF
cdr3_nt: TGTGCCAGCAGCCCAGGGGCGACAGGGTCACCCCTCCACTTT

clone_size: few
cdr3_length: 15
j_call: TRBJ2-1
d_call: TRBD1
v_call: TRBV5-1
cdr3_aa: CASSFGQGVYNEQFF
cdr3_nt: TGCGCCAGCAGCTTCGGACAGGGGGTGTACAATGAGCAGTTCTTC

clone_size: .
cdr3_length: 15
j_call: TRBJ1-5
d_call: .
v_call: TRBV9
cdr3_aa: CASSVGGGTGQPQHF
cdr3_nt: TGTGCCAGCAGCGTAGGGGGGGGCACAGGGCAGCCCCAGCATTTT

clone_size: .
cdr3_length: 14
j_call: TRBJ2-1
d_call: TRBD2
v_call: TRBV7-3
cdr3_aa: CASSSSGGLNEQFF
cdr3_nt: TGTGCCAGCAGCAGTAGCGGGGGGTTAAATGAGCAGTTCTTC

clone_size: .
cdr3_length: 17
j_call: TRBJ2-2
d_call: TRBD2
v_call: TRBV7-9
cdr3_aa: CASSLGPGLAKPGELFF
cdr3_nt: TGTGCCAGCAGCCTAGGTCCGGGACTAGCGAAGCCCGGGGAGCTGTTTTTT

clone_size: many
cdr3_length: 15
j_call: TRBJ2-1
d_call: .
v_call: TRBV4-3
cdr3_aa: CASSPGTASYNEQFF
cdr3_nt: TGCGCCAGCAGCCCTGGGACGGCTTCCTACAATGAGCAGTTCTTC

clone_size: .
cdr3_length: 12
j_call: TRBJ1-4
d_call: .
v_call: TRBV3-1
cdr3_aa: CASSWREGCLFF
cdr3_nt: TGTGCCAGCAGCTGGCGGGAGGGCTGCCTGTTTTTT

clone_size: .
cdr3_length: 14
j_call: TRBJ2-5
d_call: .
v_call: TRBV4-2
cdr3_aa: CASSQAQGKETQYF
cdr3_nt: TGTGCCAGCAGCCAAGCACAGGGAAAAGAGACCCAGTACTTC

clone_size: few
cdr3_length: 12
j_call: TRBJ2-1
d_call: .
v_call: TRBV20-1
cdr3_aa: CSASPVLNEQFF
cdr3_nt: TGCAGTGCTAGTCCGGTTCTGAATGAGCAGTTCTTC

clone_size: few
cdr3_length: 14
j_call: TRBJ2-1
d_call: .
v_call: TRBV20-1
cdr3_aa: CSARVWGPYNEQFF
cdr3_nt: TGCAGTGCTAGAGTGTGGGGCCCCTACAATGAGCAGTTCTTC

clone_size: .
cdr3_length: 19
j_call: TRBJ2-3
d_call: TRBD2
v_call: TRBV11-2
cdr3_aa: CASSLPSPLAGTSTDTQYF
cdr3_nt: TGTGCCAGCAGCTTACCCTCACCCCTAGCGGGGACTAGCACAGATACGCAGTATTTT

clone_size: few
cdr3_length: 14
j_call: TRBJ1-2
d_call: TRBD1
v_call: TRBV12-3/TRBV12-4
cdr3_aa: CASREQGAGYGYTF
cdr3_nt: TGTGCCAGCAGGGAACAGGGGGCGGGCTATGGCTACACCTTC

clone_size: few
cdr3_length: 15
j_call: TRBJ1-2
d_call: .
v_call: TRBV27
cdr3_aa: CASSLRQDLNYGYTF
cdr3_nt: TGTGCCAGCAGTCTCCGACAGGACCTTAACTATGGCTACACCTTC

clone_size: .
cdr3_length: 12
j_call: TRBJ2-7
d_call: .
v_call: TRBV10-3
cdr3_aa: CAIKGRSYEQYF
cdr3_nt: TGTGCCATCAAGGGGAGGTCCTACGAGCAGTACTTC

clone_size: .
cdr3_length: 16
j_call: TRBJ2-2
d_call: TRBD2
v_call: TRBV14
cdr3_aa: CASSRGLAGDTGELFF
cdr3_nt: TGTGCCAGCAGCCGTGGGCTAGCGGGGGACACCGGGGAGCTGTTTTTT

clone_size: .
cdr3_length: 15
j_call: TRBJ1-5
d_call: .
v_call: TRBV6-6
cdr3_aa: CASSYSIGSNQPQHF
cdr3_nt: TGTGCCAGCAGTTACTCGATAGGTAGCAATCAGCCCCAGCATTTT

clone_size: .
cdr3_length: 13
j_call: TRBJ2-5
d_call: .
v_call: TRBV10-3
cdr3_aa: CAIKLEPQETQYF
cdr3_nt: TGTGCCATCAAGCTAGAACCCCAAGAGACCCAGTACTTC

clone_size: .
cdr3_length: 16
j_call: TRBJ2-7
d_call: TRBD1
v_call: TRBV6-5
cdr3_aa: CASSWIGGQGVYEQYF
cdr3_nt: TGTGCCAGCAGTTGGATCGGGGGACAGGGTGTATACGAGCAGTACTTC

clone_size: .
cdr3_length: 12
j_call: TRBJ2-7
d_call: TRBD1
v_call: TRBV20-1
cdr3_aa: CSASQGDHEQYF
cdr3_nt: TGCAGTGCTAGTCAGGGGGACCACGAGCAGTACTTC

clone_size: few
cdr3_length: 15
j_call: TRBJ2-2
d_call: .
v_call: TRBV6-2/TRBV6-3
cdr3_aa: CASSYEQGDTGELFF
cdr3_nt: TGTGCCAGCAGTTACGAACAGGGCGACACCGGGGAGCTGTTTTTT

clone_size: .
cdr3_length: 12
j_call: TRBJ2-2
d_call: TRBD2
v_call: TRBV5-4
cdr3_aa: CASSSSGGELFF
cdr3_nt: TGTGCCAGCAGCTCTAGCGGCGGGGAGCTGTTTTTT

clone_size: few
cdr3_length: 16
j_call: TRBJ2-1
d_call: TRBD2
v_call: TRBV9
cdr3_aa: CASSVVARGGYNEQFF
cdr3_nt: TGTGCCAGCAGCGTAGTGGCTCGCGGGGGCTACAATGAGCAGTTCTTC

clone_size: .
cdr3_length: 15
j_call: TRBJ2-1
d_call: .
v_call: TRBV5-4
cdr3_aa: CASSGGTASYNEQFF
cdr3_nt: TGTGCCAGCAGCGGGGGAACCGCTTCCTACAATGAGCAGTTCTTC

clone_size: .
cdr3_length: 15
j_call: TRBJ2-3
d_call: .
v_call: TRBV7-8
cdr3_aa: CASSFRDRATDTQYF
cdr3_nt: TGTGCCAGCAGCTTCCGGGACCGTGCCACAGATACGCAGTATTTT